Below, 28 T cell receptor beta chains from the same sample are listed, as sequenced in a study of human T cells and chemical hapten exposure. One entry per CDR3 protein results from TCRdb running MiXCR on the RACE reads. The sample includes fewer than 150,000 distinct CDR3 sequences, roughly 14% of them seen just once. Time point here: pre-sensitization, week 0. Treatment indicated: therapeutic diphenylcyclopropenone sensitization with weekly scalp DPC. Sequenced here: whole blood, sampled in connection with sensitization to the hapten diphenylcyclopropenone (DPC). The receptors were sampled from a woman between 18 and 29 years old with alopecia areata. Some clones in this sample may be carry-over from other donors' samples.

V usage is TRBV4-3 and J usage is TRBJ2-3, with 9 positions matching TRBD2. From germline, CDR1 is LGHNA and CDR2 YSLEER. This CDR3 has 16 residues. The junction had 10 bases not matched to a gene; V was cut back by 5 bases and J by 4 bases. This CDR3 is CASSGRRTSVSDTQYF. The CDR3 DNA is TGCGCCAGCAGCGGGCGCCGGACTAGCGTATCAGATACGCAGTATTTT.

This chain joins TRBV4-2 and TRBJ2-4, with no clear D. This CDR3 comprises 15 residues. CDR1 is LGHNA and CDR2 is YNFKEQ in the germline V gene. V was trimmed by 0 bases and J by 3 bases, leaving 9 bases between them. CDR3 nucleotides: TGTGCCAGCAGCCAAGAAAGGACCGTCAAAAACATTCAGTACTTC. This sequence encodes CASSQERTVKNIQYF.

The chain has TRBV18 and TRBJ1-1, with a tentative D call TRBD1 (6 bases). Per the germline V gene, CDR1 is KGHSH and CDR2 is LQKENI. The CDR3 has 15 amino acids. V lost 3 bases and J 1 base, leaving 12 bases between the germline ends. Here the CDR3 reads CASSPHRGGNTEAFF. The DNA for the CDR3 is TGTGCCAGCTCACCCCATAGGGGGGGGAACACTGAAGCTTTCTTT. The variable domain in full, with the rest retrieved from reference TRBV18 and TRBJ1-1, is NAGVMQNPRHLVRRRGQEARLRCSPMKGHSHVYWYRQLPEEGLKFMVYLQKENIIDESGMPKERFSAEFPKEGPSILRIQQVVRGDSAAYFCASSPHRGGNTEAFFGQGTRLTVV.

The chain couples TRBV18 to TRBJ1-6; 7 bases match TRBD1. CDR1 KGHSH and CDR2 LQKENI come from the germline V gene. The CDR3 is 15 residues long. After removal of 8 bases from V and 0 bases from J, the junction contained 4 bases not matched to a gene. The CDR3 reads CASRGQSSYNSPLHF. CDR3 bases: TGTGCCAGCCGGGGACAGAGCTCCTATAATTCACCCCTCCACTTT.

The chain is built from TRBV7-6 and TRBJ1-1; D remains ambiguous. CDR1 and CDR2 (germline): SGHVS, FNYEAQ. The CDR3 extends over 13 amino acids. The V and J ends lost 0 bases and 7 bases respectively, with 9 bases between them. CDR3 loop: CASSLAGSGEAFF. The CDR3 DNA reads as TGTGCCAGCAGCTTAGCGGGGAGTGGTGAAGCTTTCTTT.

This clonotype was counted at least ten times. V is TRBV4-2 and J is TRBJ2-7, with TRBD1 matching 9 bases. J lost 2 bases, V lost 1 base, and 6 bases had no gene match. The CDR3 is 16 residues long. Per germline, CDR1 LGHNA and CDR2 YNFKEQ. The CDR3 region has the DNA TGTGCCAGCAGCCAAGCCGCGGGACAGGGTCCCTACGAGCAGTACTTC. Residues: CASSQAAGQGPYEQYF.

The chain couples TRBV5-6 to TRBJ1-5; 9 nucleotides align to TRBD1. The CDR3 runs 16 residues. CDR1 is SGHDT and CDR2 is YYEEEE in the germline V gene. V shed 0 bases and J 5 bases; nucleotides not matched to a gene: 6. CDR3 sequence reads: CASSLGTGDSDQPQHF. Written as DNA, the CDR3 is TGTGCCAGCAGCTTGGGGACAGGGGATTCGGATCAGCCCCAGCATTTT. The entire variable domain, with the rest obtained from reference TRBV5-6 and TRBJ1-5, is as follows: DAGVTQSPTHLIKTRGQQVTLRCSPKSGHDTVSWYQQALGQGPQFIFQYYEEEERQRGNFPDRFSGHQFPNYSSELNVNALLLGDSALYLCASSLGTGDSDQPQHFGDGTRLSIL.

This clonotype was picked up many times. The chain links TRBV5-1 to TRBJ2-5; perhaps TRBD1 as D (8 bases). CDR1 and CDR2 (germline): SGHRS, YFSETQ. V was clipped by 4 bases and J by 5 bases, with 18 bases between them. This CDR3 is built from 15 residues. The CDR3 reads CASSLEQGGLETQYF. CDR3 nucleotides: TGCGCCAGCAGCCTTGAACAGGGGGGGTTGGAGACCCAGTACTTC.

This clonotype came up a few times. The chain couples TRBV3-1 to TRBJ2-1; D gene ambiguous. This CDR3 is 13 amino acids long. Trimming stripped 0 bases from V and 5 bases from J, with 5 bases between. Germline lookup yields CDR1 LGHDT and CDR2 YNNKEL (reference sequence). The CDR3 protein is CASSQDRHNEQFF. The CDR3 DNA sequence: TGTGCCAGCAGCCAAGATCGCCACAATGAGCAGTTCTTC.

The CDR3 DNA reads TGTGCCAGCACCCCGAGGGACAGCACCATTCAGTACTTC. This sequence encodes CASTPRDSTIQYF. The chain joins TRBV12-3 or TRBV12-4 to TRBJ2-4, with 7 positions matching TRBD1. This CDR3 region has 13 residues. The ends lost 7 bases at V and 9 bases at J; junction bases unmatched: 9.

This clonotype came up many times. The chain joins TRBV20-1 to TRBJ2-1, with TRBD2 matching 9 bases. Trimming at V came to 3 bases and at J to 5 bases, leaving 8 bases not matched to a gene. The germline CDR1 and CDR2 sequences are DFQATT and SNEGSKA (reference sequence). This CDR3 is 15 amino acids long. The CDR3 protein is CSARTGLAWDNEQFF. The CDR3 DNA sequence: TGCAGTGCTAGGACCGGACTAGCGTGGGACAATGAGCAGTTCTTC.

On this clonotype itself: The junction and the germline gene differ at one end; a read error may be behind it. The chain is built from TRBV20-1 and TRBJ2-1; the D is unclear. The CDR3 contains 10 residues. CDR1 DFQATT and CDR2 SNEGSKA come from the germline V gene (reference sequence). CDR3: CSAGDYEQFF. The CDR3 DNA is TGCAGTGCTGGAGATTATGAGCAGTTCTTC.

This rearrangement joins TRBV3-1 to TRBJ1-2; no reliable D call. Trimming stripped 2 bases from V and 5 bases from J, with 15 bases between. This CDR3 has 15 amino acids. Germline assignment: CDR1 LGHDT and CDR2 YNNKEL (reference sequence). The CDR3 sequence is CASSQSPQASYGYTF. The CDR3 DNA reads as TGTGCCAGCAGCCAAAGTCCCCAAGCTTCGTATGGCTACACCTTC.

V and J are TRBV6-2 or TRBV6-3 and TRBJ2-7; 7 nucleotides match TRBD1. The CDR3 covers 13 residues. Losses at the gene ends were 8 bases for V and 2 bases for J; bases not matched to a gene: 6. CDR1 MNHEY and CDR2 SVGEGT come from the germline V gene. CDR3 loop: CASERTGAYEQYF. DNA for the CDR3: TGTGCCAGCGAGCGGACAGGAGCCTACGAGCAGTACTTC.

Only a few counts were recorded for this clonotype. The V and J genes are TRBV7-6 and TRBJ2-7; D is undetermined. CDR1 and CDR2 (germline): SGHVS, FNYEAQ. This CDR3 has 14 amino acids. Trimming cost V 3 bases and J 1 base, with 10 bases left between them. Here the CDR3 reads CASSFSDNSYEQYF. The CDR3, as DNA: TGTGCCAGCAGCTTCAGTGACAATTCCTACGAGCAGTACTTC.

The J gene is TRBJ2-2, the V gene TRBV12-3 or TRBV12-4; the match to TRBD1 covers 9 bases. This CDR3 spans 16 amino acids. V lost 3 bases, J lost 3 bases, and 5 bases stayed unmatched. CDR3 in amino acids: CASSFGQGTHTGELFF. The DNA of the CDR3 is TGTGCCAGCAGTTTTGGACAGGGGACGCACACCGGGGAGCTGTTTTTT.

This clonotype appeared a few times. V and J are TRBV7-2 and TRBJ2-2; TRBD1 is a possible D gene (6 bases). Germline CDR1 and CDR2: SGHTA and FQGNSA. The CDR3 covers 18 residues. The V and J ends lost 1 base and 3 bases respectively, with 18 bases between them. The CDR3 DNA reads as TGTGCCAGCAGCTTAGTGGGGAGTGGCAGGGGCCACACCGGGGAGCTGTTTTTT. This sequence encodes CASSLVGSGRGHTGELFF.

This clonotype appeared many times. This rearrangement joins TRBV12-3 or TRBV12-4 to TRBJ1-2; D gene unclear. The CDR3 extends over 15 amino acids. Trimming took 1 base from V and 1 from J, leaving 10 bases between them. The chain's CDR3 is CASSLGVGLNYGYTF. As DNA, the CDR3 is TGTGCCAGCAGTTTAGGCGTTGGTCTTAACTATGGCTACACCTTC.

As to this clonotype: A clone one base away is much larger, so this may be a read error. This chain joins TRBV28 and TRBJ1-5; TRBD1 is a possible D gene (5 bases). The length of the CDR3 is 14 residues. Germline V lookup: CDR1 MDHEN, CDR2 SYDVKM. The CDR3 loop reads CARSSPAGIQPQHF. CDR3 DNA: TGTGCCAGGAGTTCCCCCGCAGGGATTCAGCCCCAGCATTTT.

Ten or more counts support this clonotype. The chain has TRBV25-1 and TRBJ1-5; D call uncertain. Germline V CDR1 and CDR2: MGHDK, SYGVNS. Trimming removed 8 bases from V and 2 bases from J, with 16 bases in between. The CDR3 totals 15 residues. The CDR3 loop reads CASSKVGGGNQPQHF. The DNA of the CDR3 is TGTGCCAGCTCAAAGGTAGGCGGTGGCAATCAGCCCCAGCATTTT.

This clonotype was counted a few times. The junction differs from germline at one of its ends, possibly a read error. V and J are TRBV6-2 or TRBV6-3 and TRBJ2-1, with 10 nucleotides matching TRBD1. The germline gives CDR1 MNHEY, CDR2 SVGEGT. This CDR3 region has 16 residues. CDR3 protein: CASSFLAPGQGNGQFF. The CDR3 nucleotides are TGTGCCAGCAGTTTTTTGGCCCCGGGACAGGGGAATGGGCAGTTCTTC.

The chain is built from TRBV18 and TRBJ1-5; D remains unclear. Trimming stripped 7 bases from V and 0 bases from J, with 13 bases between. The CDR3 spans 15 residues. Germline V gene data show CDR1 as KGHSH and CDR2 as LQKENI. The CDR3 nucleotides are TGTGCCAGCTGCAACCGGCCTTATAGCAATCAGCCCCAGCATTTT. As protein: CASCNRPYSNQPQHF.

This clonotype was counted ten times or more. Written as DNA, the CDR3 is TGTGCCAGCAGTATGGGGGGCGCAGCTGGAAACACCATATATTTT. Translating it yields CASSMGGAAGNTIYF. The genes are TRBV2 and TRBJ1-3; TRBD1 is a possible D gene (6 bases). V was shortened by 5 bases and J by 2 bases, with 13 bases between the two germline ends. Germline values: CDR1 SNHLY, CDR2 FYNNEI. The length of the CDR3 is 15 residues.

J is TRBJ2-3 and V is TRBV3-1; D possibly corresponds to TRBD2 (6 bases). The CDR3 consists of 15 residues. CDR1 is LGHDT, CDR2 YNNKEL, per germline (reference sequence). Trimming pared 0 bases from V and 4 bases from J, leaving 11 bases between. The CDR3 bases are TGTGCCAGCAGCCAAGAGACTAGTGAGTCAGATACGCAGTATTTT. This sequence encodes CASSQETSESDTQYF.

For this clonotype: A single base separates this from a much larger clone, so it may be a read error. CDR3 amino acids: CASRYNTEAFF. The CDR3 DNA is TGTGCCAGCAGGTATAACACTGAAGCTTTCTTT. The V gene is TRBV28, the J gene TRBJ1-1; no definite D call. Trimming stripped 6 bases from V and 2 bases from J, with 4 bases between. Germline V gene sequence: CDR1 MDHEN, CDR2 SYDVKM. This CDR3 is built from 11 residues.

The J gene is TRBJ2-3, the V gene TRBV11-2, with 16 bases lining up with TRBD2. CDR3 length equals 17 residues. The trim removed 5 bases at V and 2 bases at J, leaving 4 bases unmatched. CDR1 is SGHAT, CDR2 FQNNGV, per germline. The CDR3 region is CASSPGLAGGPTDTQYF. The CDR3 coding sequence is TGTGCCAGCAGCCCGGGACTAGCGGGGGGGCCCACAGATACGCAGTATTTT.

This chain links TRBV12-3 or TRBV12-4 with TRBJ2-7, with D possibly TRBD1 on 6 matching bases. The CDR3 is made up of 13 amino acids. V was pared by 3 bases and J by 3 bases, with 9 bases between. CDR3 coding DNA: TGTGCCAGCAGTTTTGGGGGCCTCTACGAGCAGTACTTC. It codes for CASSFGGLYEQYF.

About this clonotype itself: At one end, the junction sequence differs from germline, possibly due to a read error. The gene calls are TRBV4-3 and TRBJ2-1; TRBD2 is a possible D gene (6 bases). CDR1 is LGHNA, CDR2 YSLEER, per germline. There are 13 residues in the CDR3. The CDR3 DNA follows: TGCGCCAGCAGCCAAGATCCGCGCGGGGCCGAGGTCTTC. Translation: CASSQDPRGAEVF.